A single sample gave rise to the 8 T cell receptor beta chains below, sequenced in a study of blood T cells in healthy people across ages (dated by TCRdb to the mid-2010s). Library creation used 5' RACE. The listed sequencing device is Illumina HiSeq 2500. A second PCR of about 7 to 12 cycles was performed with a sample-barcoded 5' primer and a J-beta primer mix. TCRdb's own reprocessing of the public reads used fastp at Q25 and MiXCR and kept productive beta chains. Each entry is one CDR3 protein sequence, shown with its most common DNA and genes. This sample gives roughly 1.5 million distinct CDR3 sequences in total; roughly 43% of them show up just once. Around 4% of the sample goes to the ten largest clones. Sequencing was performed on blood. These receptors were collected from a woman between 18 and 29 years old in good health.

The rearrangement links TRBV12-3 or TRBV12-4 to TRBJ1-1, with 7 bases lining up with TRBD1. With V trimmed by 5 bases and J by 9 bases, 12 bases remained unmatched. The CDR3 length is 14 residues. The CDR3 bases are TGTGCCAGCAGTGTAGGCAGGGGGGGAAATCAAGCTTTCTTT. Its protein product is CASSVGRGGNQAFF.

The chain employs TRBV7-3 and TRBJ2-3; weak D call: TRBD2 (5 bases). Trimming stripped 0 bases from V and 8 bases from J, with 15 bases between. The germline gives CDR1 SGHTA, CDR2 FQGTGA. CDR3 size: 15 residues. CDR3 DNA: TGTGCCAGCAGCTTAACGCGAGAACTCGCGGGTACGCAGTATTTT. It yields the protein CASSLTRELAGTQYF.

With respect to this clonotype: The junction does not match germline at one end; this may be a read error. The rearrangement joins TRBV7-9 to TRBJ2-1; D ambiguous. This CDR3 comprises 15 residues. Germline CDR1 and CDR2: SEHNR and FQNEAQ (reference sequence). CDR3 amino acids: CVSSPRGTAYNEQFF. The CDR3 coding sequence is TGTGTCAGCAGCCCTCGAGGAACGGCCTACAATGAGCAGTTCTTC.

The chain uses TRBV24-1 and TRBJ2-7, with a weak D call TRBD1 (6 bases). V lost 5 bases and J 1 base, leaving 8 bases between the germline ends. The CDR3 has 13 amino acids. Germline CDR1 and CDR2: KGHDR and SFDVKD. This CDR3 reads CATSADRSYEQYF. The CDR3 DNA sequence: TGTGCCACCAGTGCTGACAGGTCCTACGAGCAGTACTTC.

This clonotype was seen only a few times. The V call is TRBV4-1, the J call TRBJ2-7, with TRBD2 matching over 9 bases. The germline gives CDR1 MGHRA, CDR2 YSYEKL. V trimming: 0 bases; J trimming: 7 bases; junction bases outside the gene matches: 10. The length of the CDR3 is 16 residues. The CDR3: CASSQDGGGVYNEQYF. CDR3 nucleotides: TGCGCCAGCAGCCAAGACGGCGGGGGGGTCTACAATGAGCAGTACTTC.

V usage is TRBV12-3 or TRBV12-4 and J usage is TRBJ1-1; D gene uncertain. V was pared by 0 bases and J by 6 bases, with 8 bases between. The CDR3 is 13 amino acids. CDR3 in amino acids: CASSLAQLPEAFF. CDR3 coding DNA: TGTGCCAGCAGTTTAGCACAGCTCCCTGAAGCTTTCTTT.

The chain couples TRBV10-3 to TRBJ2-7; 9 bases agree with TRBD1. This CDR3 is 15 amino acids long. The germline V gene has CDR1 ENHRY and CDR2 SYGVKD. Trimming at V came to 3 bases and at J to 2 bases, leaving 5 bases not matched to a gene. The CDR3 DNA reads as TGTGCCATCAGTGACGGGGGACAGGGACCCTACGAGCAGTACTTC. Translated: CAISDGGQGPYEQYF.

CDR3 bases: TGTGCCTGGAGTCCCCAGGGGAACTATGGCTACACCTTC. This codes for CAWSPQGNYGYTF. The V and J genes are TRBV30 and TRBJ1-2; tentatively, D is TRBD1 (6 bases). Trimming took 2 bases from V and 2 from J, leaving 9 bases between them. The CDR3 totals 13 residues. Germline CDR1 reads GTSNPN; CDR2 reads SVGIG (reference sequence).